This T cell receptor beta chain came from a study of blood T cell repertoires in COVID-19. Looking at the study overall: The study drew acute and convalescent COVID-19 samples from the United States, Italy and Spain. PBMCs, B-cell-depleted T cells, or T cells provided the cDNA or gDNA that made up the material.

From germline, CDR1 is KGHSH and CDR2 LQKENI. The CDR3 runs to 14 residues. The ends were cut back, 1 base at V and 0 bases at J, with 6 bases in the middle. Original methodology: Estimated nucleated cell counts came from reference gene primer amplification. Libraries were prepared by immunoSEQ multiplex PCR; TCRdb keeps only in-frame clonotypes and omits some of them. That table furnishes V, J and clone size, whereas the DNA furnished D and trimming. The sample lists about 120,000 clones; approximately 87% were seen once. A note on this clone: Distinct nucleotide sequences in the sample also encode this CDR3.

The clonotype originates from a woman between 65 and 79 years old with acute or convalescent COVID-19. The rearrangement links TRBV18 to TRBJ1-1; D ambiguous. Material: peripheral blood. This CDR3 is CASSPLGVNTEAFF. The CDR3 DNA sequence: TGTGCCAGCTCACCACTCGGGGTGAACACTGAAGCTTTCTTT.